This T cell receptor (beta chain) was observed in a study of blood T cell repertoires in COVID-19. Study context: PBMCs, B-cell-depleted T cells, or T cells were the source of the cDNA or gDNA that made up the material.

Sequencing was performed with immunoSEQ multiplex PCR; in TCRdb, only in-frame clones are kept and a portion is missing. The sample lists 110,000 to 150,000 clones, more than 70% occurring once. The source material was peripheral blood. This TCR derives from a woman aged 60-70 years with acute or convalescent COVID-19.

The DNA of the CDR3 is TGTGCCAGCAGCCAGGGTCTGACAGGTTCCGGGGAGCTGTTTTTT. Its protein product is CASSQGLTGSGELFF. The gene calls are TRBV5-6 and TRBJ2-2; TRBD1 might be the D (6 bases). Germline CDR1 SGHDT, CDR2 YYEEEE. This CDR3 has 15 residues. The V gene lost 4 bases and the J gene lost 6 bases, with 16 bases spanning the gap.